The next 27 T cell receptor beta chains were all read from a single sample in a study of OX40 agonist ivuxolimab in advanced cancers. Assay: immunoSEQ multiplex PCR; the TCRdb copy retains only in-frame clones and omits some. The sample carries about 42,000 clones, 86% recorded once. The sequencing used CD4+ or CD8+ T cells sorted from blood, collected in a trial of the OX40 agonist ivuxolimab. The receptor set was obtained from an adult with an advanced solid tumor such as melanoma, head and neck, liver or kidney cancer.

V is TRBV27 and J is TRBJ2-1; 9 bases agree with TRBD2. V lost 5 bases to trimming and J lost 7 bases; unmatched junction nucleotides: 6. Germline assignment: CDR1 MNHEY and CDR2 SMNVEV (reference sequence). CDR3 length: 14 residues. DNA of the CDR3: TGTGCCAGCAGTCTAGCGGGGCGAGGGAATGAGCAGTTCTTC. This codes for CASSLAGRGNEQFF.

The V call is TRBV6-5, the J call TRBJ2-1; 11 bases match TRBD2. The V gene end was trimmed by 1 base and the J gene end by 2 bases; junction bases not matched to a gene: 1. The CDR3 loop spans 16 amino acids. Germline V gene sequence: CDR1 MNHEY, CDR2 SVGAGI. In nucleotides, the CDR3 is TGTGCCAGCAGTTACTATAGCGGGGGGGCCTACAATGAGCAGTTCTTC. This codes for CASSYYSGGAYNEQFF.

The J gene is TRBJ2-5, the V gene TRBV12-5; 8 bases are a match to TRBD2. Germline assignment: CDR1 LGHNT and CDR2 FRNRAP. This CDR3 spans 18 amino acids. The J segment lost 2 bases and the V segment lost 4 bases, leaving 15 bases of the junction unmatched. The CDR3 region has the DNA TGTGCTAGTGGTTCCCCCCGTTCACGGGGGGGGCCTCAAGAGACCCAGTACTTC. Its protein is CASGSPRSRGGPQETQYF.

The rearrangement joins TRBV7-9 to TRBJ2-3, with 8 bases matching TRBD1. The J segment lost 0 bases and the V segment lost 3 bases, leaving 2 bases of the junction unmatched. Germline CDR1 reads SEHNR; CDR2 reads FQNEAQ (reference sequence). The CDR3 is made up of 15 amino acids. CDR3: CASSLRDRSTDTQYF. The CDR3 DNA follows: TGTGCCAGCAGCTTGAGGGACAGGAGCACAGATACGCAGTATTTT.

The chain has TRBV7-8 and TRBJ1-5; 11 nucleotides line up with TRBD1. CDR3 length: 16 amino acids. Per germline, CDR1 SGHVS and CDR2 FQNEAQ. Trimming cost V 5 bases and J 4 bases; bases outside gene matches: 7. CDR3 nucleotides: TGTGCCAGCAGCCCTCCCGGGACAGGGGGTAATCAGCCCCAGCATTTT. Translating gives CASSPPGTGGNQPQHF. Filled out from reference TRBV7-8 and TRBJ1-5, the complete variable domain reads GAGVSQSPRYKVAKRGQDVALRCDPISGHVSLFWYQQALGQGPEFLTYFQNEAQLDKSGLPSDRFFAERPEGSVSTLKIQRTQQEDSAVYLCASSPPGTGGNQPQHFGDGTRLSIL.

This clone was counted once. V is TRBV7-8 and J is TRBJ1-5, with 7 bases that match TRBD1. CDR3 size: 15 residues. The ends lost 5 bases at V and 4 bases at J; junction bases unmatched: 8. CDR1 SGHVS and CDR2 FQNEAQ come from the germline V gene. CDR3 DNA: TGTGCCAGCAGCCCCGGCAGACAGGGAAATCAGCCCCAGCATTTT. It encodes CASSPGRQGNQPQHF.

The genes are TRBV4-3 and TRBJ2-4, with D unresolved. From germline, CDR1 is LGHNA and CDR2 YSLEER. V was shortened by 0 bases and J by 0 bases, with 9 bases between the two germline ends. The CDR3 sequence is 16 residues long. The CDR3 here is CASSQDSRLAKNIQYF. The CDR3 nucleotides are TGCGCCAGCAGCCAAGATAGTCGTCTAGCCAAAAACATTCAGTACTTC.

V and J are TRBV27 and TRBJ2-2, with 9 bases identical to TRBD1. This CDR3 contains 15 residues. Germline loops: CDR1 MNHEY, CDR2 SMNVEV (reference sequence). V was pared by 5 bases and J by 7 bases, with 8 bases of the junction left unmatched. Written as DNA, the CDR3 is TGTGCCAGCAGTCGCCGGGACAGGGCTGGCGGGGAGCTGTTTTTT. As protein: CASSRRDRAGGELFF.

This chain links TRBV7-9 with TRBJ2-7, with 7 positions matching TRBD1. Losses at the gene ends were 4 bases for V and 2 bases for J; bases not matched to a gene: 2. In germline, CDR1 is SEHNR, CDR2 FQNEAQ (reference sequence). CDR3 size: 13 residues. CDR3 DNA: TGTGCCAGCAGCTCGGGACAGACCTACGAGCAGTACTTC. This encodes CASSSGQTYEQYF.

This clone appeared a single time. The chain employs TRBV30 and TRBJ1-2; D perhaps matches TRBD1 (6 bases). Germline CDR1 and CDR2: GTSNPN and SVGIG (reference sequence). V lost 0 bases and J lost 1, with 15 bases in between. The CDR3 contains 16 residues. The CDR3 coding sequence is TGTGCCTGGAGTGTAGTCCCCTGGACAGTTAACTATGGCTACACCTTC. Its protein is CAWSVVPWTVNYGYTF.

The rearrangement joins TRBV4-1 to TRBJ2-5; 10 nucleotides line up with TRBD2. V trimming: 4 bases; J trimming: 4 bases; junction bases outside the gene matches: 3. The CDR3 sequence is 14 residues long. Per the germline V gene, CDR1 is MGHRA and CDR2 is YSYEKL. CDR3 nucleotide sequence: TGCGCCAGCAGCCCTAGCGGGAGTAGAGAGACCCAGTACTTC. It codes for CASSPSGSRETQYF.

J is TRBJ1-1 and V is TRBV19; TRBD1 matches 7 bases. The germline V gene encodes CDR1 LNHDA and CDR2 SQIVND (reference sequence). The CDR3 sequence is 13 residues long. The junction had 8 bases not matched to a gene; V was cut back by 6 bases and J by 7 bases. The DNA for the CDR3 is TGTGCCAGTAGCCTCGGGACAGCCTTTGAAGCTTTCTTT. This encodes CASSLGTAFEAFF.

This rearrangement joins TRBV11-2 to TRBJ1-1, with TRBD1 as a possible D gene (6 bases). Germline V lookup: CDR1 SGHAT, CDR2 FQNNGV. Deletions cut 4 bases from V and 5 bases from J, with 14 bases between. CDR3 size: 14 residues. CDR3 amino acids: CASSSAGAGTEAFF. In DNA form, the CDR3 reads TGTGCCAGCAGCTCAGCGGGGGCCGGGACTGAAGCTTTCTTT.

The CDR3 here is CASSGLAGDNEQFF. The CDR3 region has the DNA TGTGCCAGCAGCGGACTAGCGGGGGACAATGAGCAGTTCTTC. The chain uses TRBV9 and TRBJ2-1; the match to TRBD2 covers 12 bases. CDR1 is SGDLS, CDR2 YYNGEE, per germline. The trim removed 3 bases at V and 5 bases at J, leaving 0 bases unmatched. The CDR3 runs to 14 residues.

This clone was observed once. The chain joins TRBV5-8 to TRBJ1-6; 9 bases are shared with TRBD1. Germline lookup yields CDR1 SGHTS and CDR2 YDEGEE. There are 15 residues in the CDR3. V lost 4 bases to trimming and J lost 8 bases; unmatched junction nucleotides: 7. This chain's CDR3 is CASSPPGQGDSPLHF. As DNA, the CDR3 is TGTGCCAGCAGCCCTCCGGGACAGGGAGATTCACCCCTCCACTTT.

This rearrangement joins TRBV5-5 to TRBJ1-4; D gene uncertain. This CDR3 is 15 amino acids long. The germline gives CDR1 SGHKS, CDR2 YYEKEE (reference sequence). Trimming cost V 2 bases and J 1 base, with 9 bases left between them. CDR3 residues: CASSFGVGTNEKLFF. The CDR3 bases are TGTGCCAGCAGCTTTGGGGTCGGAACTAATGAAAAACTGTTTTTT.

The J gene is TRBJ2-3, the V gene TRBV27, with 10 positions matching TRBD2. Germline V CDR1 and CDR2: MNHEY, SMNVEV (reference sequence). With 2 bases clipped from V and 2 bases from J, the junction kept 4 bases outside the gene matches. This CDR3 has 16 amino acids. The CDR3 loop reads CASSLRAGGFTDTQYF. CDR3 DNA sequence: TGTGCCAGCAGTTTACGAGCGGGGGGGTTCACAGATACGCAGTATTTT.

The chain uses TRBV13 and TRBJ2-7; D is ambiguous. The CDR3 has 12 amino acids. From germline, CDR1 is PRHDT and CDR2 FYEKMQ (reference sequence). With 5 bases removed from V and 3 bases from J, the gap between germline ends came to 8 bases. As DNA, the CDR3 is TGTGCCAGCAGCGTTTCAATCTACGAGCAGTACTTC. This translates into CASSVSIYEQYF.

The V and J genes are TRBV19 and TRBJ2-7; TRBD2 might be the D (5 bases). Trimming removed 1 base at V and 7 bases at J, with 20 bases between. This CDR3 contains 16 residues. Looked up from germline, CDR1 is LNHDA and CDR2 is SQIVND (reference sequence). This chain's CDR3 is CASSIAPDFPEEEQYF. DNA for the CDR3: TGTGCCAGTAGTATAGCTCCGGACTTCCCCGAGGAAGAGCAGTACTTC. Using reference TRBV19 and TRBJ2-7 for the parts outside the CDR3, the full variable domain is DGGITQSPKYLFRKEGQNVTLSCEQNLNHDAMYWYRQDPGQGLRLIYYSQIVNDFQKGDIAEGYSVSREKKESFPLTVTSAQKNPTAFYLCASSIAPDFPEEEQYFGPGTRLTVT.

The table lists this clone with a few counts. The rearrangement joins TRBV5-4 to TRBJ1-3; D uncertain. From germline, CDR1 is SGHNT and CDR2 YYREEE (reference sequence). V shed 4 bases and J shed 0 bases, with 5 bases lying between them. The CDR3 spans 13 residues. The CDR3 region is CASSGNSGNTIYF. CDR3 bases: TGTGCCAGCAGCGGGAACTCTGGAAACACCATATATTTT. The full variable domain, in which reference TRBV5-4 and TRBJ1-3 provide the parts outside the CDR3, is ETGVTQSPTHLIKTRGQQVTLRCSSQSGHNTVSWYQQALGQGPQFIFQYYREEENGRGNFPPRFSGLQFPNYSSELNVNALELDDSALYLCASSGNSGNTIYFGEGSWLTVV.

The chain recombines TRBV4-3 with TRBJ2-7; no clear D. The CDR3 is 15 residues long. Germline CDR1 and CDR2: LGHNA and YSLEER. The V end was cut by 0 bases, the J end by 6 bases, with 15 bases between. CDR3 coding DNA: TGCGCCAGCAGCCAAGATTCCAGCTGGCCCCCCGAGCAGTACTTC. Translating gives CASSQDSSWPPEQYF.

The gene calls are TRBV5-5 and TRBJ2-1; D is unresolved. The CDR3 has 11 amino acids. Germline assignment: CDR1 SGHKS and CDR2 YYEKEE (reference sequence). The germline V and J ends were trimmed by 4 bases and 10 bases, with 9 bases remaining between them. DNA of the CDR3: TGTGCCAGCAGCAACAGATGGGAGCAGTTCTTC. This gives the protein CASSNRWEQFF.

This chain uses TRBV7-2 with TRBJ1-3, with D possibly being TRBD1 (6 bases). The V gene's germline CDR1 is SGHTA and CDR2 FQGNSA. CDR3 length: 14 residues. Deletions cut 3 bases from V and 1 base from J, with 7 bases between. Here the CDR3 reads CASSFGTSGNTIYF. DNA for the CDR3: TGTGCCAGCAGCTTCGGGACATCTGGAAACACCATATATTTT.

This sequence joins TRBV4-2 and TRBJ2-5; D gene ambiguous. In germline, CDR1 is LGHNA, CDR2 YNFKEQ. This CDR3 has 13 amino acids. Trimming left V 1 base short and J 4 bases short, with 7 bases between. CDR3 loop: CASSQGVGETQYF. CDR3 coding DNA: TGTGCCAGCAGCCAAGGGGTTGGAGAGACCCAGTACTTC.

This sequence joins TRBV5-1 and TRBJ2-5, with TRBD2 matching over 8 bases. Germline-derived CDR1 and CDR2 are SGHRS and YFSETQ. This CDR3 has 15 residues. The trim removed 0 bases at V and 1 base at J, leaving 2 bases unmatched. CDR3 sequence (DNA): TGCGCCAGCAGCTTGGTAGCGGGATTCCAAGAGACCCAGTACTTC. This sequence encodes CASSLVAGFQETQYF.

Here the CDR3 reads CASSQSTSGGYNEQFF. CDR3 in DNA: TGTGCCAGCAGCCAATCGACTAGCGGGGGTTACAATGAGCAGTTCTTC. The rearrangement joins TRBV7-8 to TRBJ2-1; 12 bases line up with TRBD2. J was trimmed by 4 bases and V by 5 bases; bases with no gene match: 6. This CDR3 spans 16 amino acids. CDR1 and CDR2 from the germline V gene are SGHVS and FQNEAQ.

The chain employs TRBV5-4 and TRBJ2-7, with D hard to call. V shed 1 base and J shed 3 bases, with 8 bases lying between them. This CDR3 comprises 13 residues. Germline-derived CDR1 and CDR2 are SGHNT and YYREEE (reference sequence). The CDR3 DNA sequence: TGTGCCAGCAGCTTGTGGTCAGACTACGAGCAGTACTTC. Translating gives CASSLWSDYEQYF.